This T cell receptor (beta chain) was obtained from a study of blood T cell repertoires in COVID-19. Measured with immunoSEQ multiplex PCR; TCRdb has only the in-frame clones, and not every one. The sample lists approximately 270,000 clones, less than 95% seen once, with approximately 2.7% in the top ten. Cohort allocation depended upon clinical history that participants reported. Germline V gives CDR1 GTSNPN, CDR2 SVGIG (reference sequence). There are 16 residues in the CDR3. Trimming shortened V by 0 bases and J by 6 bases, and 18 bases separated the two germline ends. The chain recombines TRBV30 with TRBJ2-1; D is possibly TRBD2 (7 bases). Material: PBMCs or T cells enriched from blood (not recorded which). The clonotype comes from a middle-aged man who had been exposed to COVID-19. Here the CDR3 DNA reads TGTGCCTGGAGTGTACCTGGCGGGAGAGGGGGCAATGAGCAGTTCTTC. Amino acids: CAWSVPGGRGGNEQFF. Combining the CDR3 with reference TRBV30 and TRBJ2-1 gives the whole variable domain SQTIHQWPATLVQPVGSPLSLECTVEGTSNPNLYWYRQAAGRGLQLLFYSVGIGQISSEVPQNLSASRPQDRQFILSSKKLLLSDSGFYLCAWSVPGGRGGNEQFFGPGTRLTVL.